These T cell receptor beta chains were read from a single sample in a study of beta chain features in type 1 diabetes. TCRdb's table, derived via immunoSEQ multiplex PCR, lists solely in-frame clones and lacks some. Here the sample spans roughly 140,000 clones, about 8.1% being singletons. The source material was central memory CD4+ T cells from blood. The receptor set was obtained from a man aged 18 to 35 in good health. Each CDR3 is given with its conserved first and last residue. Each record gives: clone size, V gene, D gene, J gene, CDR3 DNA, CDR3 protein. The D gene is left open where the match is weak. Clone size is shown for a subset of rows, as once, few, many or a class of expanded clone.

few,TRBV11-2,-,TRBJ1-4,TGTGCCAGCAGCGCCAGGGTAGGAGGGGAAAAACTGTTTTTT,CASSARVGGEKLFF
-,TRBV6-5,-,TRBJ1-5,TGTGCCAGCAGTTACTCGGGGGGATCGATGCAGCCCCAGCATTTT,CASSYSGGSMQPQHF
-,TRBV6-6,-,TRBJ1-2,TGTGCCAGCAGTACAGATCCTAACTATGGCTACACCTTC,CASSTDPNYGYTF
few,TRBV30,-,TRBJ1-6,TGTGCCTGGAGTAAAGGGGATAATTCACCCCTCCACTTT,CAWSKGDNSPLHF
many,TRBV28,-,TRBJ2-5,TGTGCCAGCAGTTTCGTGCGGGGCCAAGAGACCCAGTACTTC,CASSFVRGQETQYF
few,TRBV28,-,TRBJ2-7,TGTGCCAGCAGTACAGGGAGCTCCTACGAGCAGTACTTC,CASSTGSSYEQYF
few,TRBV19,TRBD1,TRBJ2-2,TGTGCCAGTATCCCGACAGGGATAAGGACCGGGGAGCTGTTTTTT,CASIPTGIRTGELFF
few,TRBV6-5,TRBD2,TRBJ2-2,TGTGCCACCGGACTAGCGGGAGCCCACACCGGGGAGCTGTTTTTT,CATGLAGAHTGELFF
-,TRBV9,-,TRBJ2-2,TGTGCCAGCAGCTCTGGAGGGAACACCGGGGAGCTGTTTTTT,CASSSGGNTGELFF
few,TRBV7-8,-,TRBJ2-7,TGTGCCAGCAGCTTCAACGAGTACTCCTACGAGCAGTACTTC,CASSFNEYSYEQYF
few,TRBV5-1,-,TRBJ1-2,TGCGCCAGCAGCCCAGGGGATCCCAACTATGGCTACACCTTC,CASSPGDPNYGYTF
-,TRBV5-5,-,TRBJ1-5,TGTGCCAGCAGCTTGGGCGGGAAGAATCAGCCCCAGCATTTT,CASSLGGKNQPQHF
-,TRBV19,-,TRBJ1-1,TGTGCCAGTAGTACCCCGAACAGGGTTTTCACTGAAGCTTTCTTT,CASSTPNRVFTEAFF
-,TRBV5-1,TRBD2,TRBJ2-5,TGCGCCAGCAGCGTCCGCTTGGGGACTAGGGGAGAAGAGACCCAGTACTTC,CASSVRLGTRGEETQYF
-,TRBV18,-,TRBJ1-6,TGTGCCAGCTCACCAAGAACAGAGAATTCACCCCTCCACTTT,CASSPRTENSPLHF
-,TRBV29-1,-,TRBJ1-1,TGCAGCGCCTGGACAGCGAACCTTGAAGCTTTCTTT,CSAWTANLEAFF
-,TRBV5-1,-,TRBJ2-7,TGCGCCAGCAGCTTGTTACAAGCAGGCTACGAGCAGTACTTC,CASSLLQAGYEQYF